This T cell receptor beta chain came from a study of blood T cell repertoires in COVID-19. Produced via immunoSEQ multiplex PCR; TCRdb's table is partial and in-frame only. Counted here are around 270,000 clones, approximately 89% occurring once; the ten biggest clones make up around 3%. Living in 24 US areas, the participants were between 18 and 89 years of age. Which cohort a participant joined came from the clinical history participants gave. CDR3 size: 16 residues. V lost 5 bases, J lost 2 bases, and 17 bases lay in between. CDR1 is SGHTA, CDR2 FQGTGA, per germline. This receptor was obtained from a woman in her thirties or forties who had been exposed to COVID-19. The specimen was PBMCs or T cells enriched from blood (not recorded which). This chain links TRBV7-3 with TRBJ2-3; D is possibly TRBD1 (6 bases). Written as DNA, the CDR3 is TGTGCCAGCAGCCCCGGACAGAGGTGGGCCACAGATACGCAGTATTTT. Protein product: CASSPGQRWATDTQYF.